The present T cell receptor beta chain was sequenced within a study of T cells in localized non-small cell lung cancer. Study conclusions and caveats: A median of about 54 of the top 100 tumor clones appeared in adjacent lung, which was paired and uninvolved. Uninvolved nearby lung showed the greatest T cell clonality, exceeding that found in tumor.

Looked up from germline, CDR1 is SGHTA and CDR2 is FQGNSA. V shed 0 bases and J shed 3 bases, with 8 bases lying between them. This CDR3 spans 15 amino acids. Comment on this clone: The antigen is not known. The same CDR3 can be traced to other DNA sequences in this sample.

The table came from immunoSEQ multiplex PCR; TCRdb's copy has only in-frame clones and leaves some out. The sample lists over 70,000 clones, 86% occurring once. This material consisted of peripheral blood, taken before any cancer treatment. The chain uses TRBV7-2 and TRBJ2-2; TRBD1 might be the D (5 bases). The receptor was isolated from a male donor at least 60 years old with stage III squamous cell lung carcinoma. Written as DNA, the CDR3 is TGTGCCAGCAGCTTAGCAGGGGCGGACACCGGGGAGCTGTTTTTT. This translates into CASSLAGADTGELFF.